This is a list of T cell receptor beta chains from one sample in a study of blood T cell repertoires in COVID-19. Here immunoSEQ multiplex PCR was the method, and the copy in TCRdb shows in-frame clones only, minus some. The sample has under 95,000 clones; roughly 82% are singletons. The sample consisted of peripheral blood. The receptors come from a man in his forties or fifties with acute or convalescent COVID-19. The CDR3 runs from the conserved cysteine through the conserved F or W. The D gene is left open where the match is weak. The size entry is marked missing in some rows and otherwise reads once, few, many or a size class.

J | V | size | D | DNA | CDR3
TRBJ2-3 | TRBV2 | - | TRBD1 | TGTGCCAGCAGCCGGGGGACAGGGGGCATAGATACGCAGTATTTT | CASSRGTGGIDTQYF
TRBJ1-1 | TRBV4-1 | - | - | TGCGCCAGCAGCCAAGATGGAGGGTGGGGGGATTTTACTGAAGCTTTCTTT | CASSQDGGWGDFTEAFF
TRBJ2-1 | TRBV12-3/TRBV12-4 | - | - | TGTGCCAGCAGCCTCCGGGTCTGGAATGAGCAGTTCTTC | CASSLRVWNEQFF
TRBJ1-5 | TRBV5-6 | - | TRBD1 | TGTGCCAGCAGCCGGACAGGGGACAATCAGCCCCAGCATTTT | CASSRTGDNQPQHF
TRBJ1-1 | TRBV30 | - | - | TGTGCCTGGATTACCAGGGTCGTGACTGAAGCTTTCTTT | CAWITRVVTEAFF
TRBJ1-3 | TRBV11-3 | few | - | TGTGCCAGCAGCCCCAAAAGGACAGCTGGGAGCCGGTCTTCTGGAAACACCATATATTTT | CASSPKRTAGSRSSGNTIYF
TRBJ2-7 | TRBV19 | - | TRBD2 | TGTGCCAGTAGTATTGGTCCTAGCGGGCTCTACGAGCAGTACTTC | CASSIGPSGLYEQYF
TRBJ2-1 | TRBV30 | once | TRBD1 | TGTGCCTGGAGTGTAAGGGCAGGGGGTAACAATGAGCAGTTCTTC | CAWSVRAGGNNEQFF
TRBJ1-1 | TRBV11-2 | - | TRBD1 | TGTGCCAGCAGACGGACAGGGGTGAGGGAAGCTTTCTTT | CASRRTGVREAFF
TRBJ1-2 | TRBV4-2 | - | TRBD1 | TGTGCCAGCAGCCAGGCCGAACAGGGGCAGGGGCGCTATGGCTACACCTTC | CASSQAEQGQGRYGYTF
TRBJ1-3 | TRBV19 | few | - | TGTGCCAGTAGGATGACAGCAAACTCTGGAAACACCATATATTTT | CASRMTANSGNTIYF
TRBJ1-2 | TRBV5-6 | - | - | TGTGCCAGCAGCACAGGGACGCAAGCGGACTATGGCTACACCTTC | CASSTGTQADYGYTF
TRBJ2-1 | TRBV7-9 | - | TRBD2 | TGTGCCAGCAGCCCCGGGCCTAGCGGGAGAGGCTACAATGAGCAGTTCTTC | CASSPGPSGRGYNEQFF
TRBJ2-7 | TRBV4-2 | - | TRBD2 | TGTGCCAGCAGCCAAGAGACTAGCGGCTCCTACGAGCAGTACTTC | CASSQETSGSYEQYF
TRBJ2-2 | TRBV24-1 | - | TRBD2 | TGTGCCACCAGTGACCACACTGGGCGGGAGGGCCCAGGCACCGGGGAGCTGTTTTTT | CATSDHTGREGPGTGELFF
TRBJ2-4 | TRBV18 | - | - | TGTGCCAGCTCACCCCCATTGGCAGAGGAAAACATTCAGTACTTC | CASSPPLAEENIQYF
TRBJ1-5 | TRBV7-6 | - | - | TGTGCCAGCAGCGAAGCGGGGGGGCGCAATCAGCCCCAGCATTTT | CASSEAGGRNQPQHF
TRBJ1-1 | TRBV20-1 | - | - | TGCAGTGCTAATGAGGGGAGGGGTAACACTGAAGCTTTCTTT | CSANEGRGNTEAFF
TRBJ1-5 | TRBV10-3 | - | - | TGTGCCATCAGTGAGTTTTCAGATAGCAATCAGCCCCAGCATTTT | CAISEFSDSNQPQHF
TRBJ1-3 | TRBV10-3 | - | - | TGTGCCATCAAAGTTGGAGGCAATGCAGGTGGAAACACCATATATTTT | CAIKVGGNAGGNTIYF
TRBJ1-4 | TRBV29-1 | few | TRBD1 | TGCAGCGTGCCGGACAGGGGACGGGAAAAACTGTTTTTT | CSVPDRGREKLFF
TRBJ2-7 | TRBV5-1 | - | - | TGCGCCAGCAGCTTGTCGGGGGGCCCGTTCGTCTACGAGCAGTACTTC | CASSLSGGPFVYEQYF
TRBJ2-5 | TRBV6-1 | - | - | TGTGCCAGCAGTGAATCGGGGCGGGGAGAGACCCAGTACTTC | CASSESGRGETQYF
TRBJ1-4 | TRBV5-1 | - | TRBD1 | TGCGCCAGCAGCGGAGACAGGGGGTTTAACGAAAAACTGTTTTTT | CASSGDRGFNEKLFF
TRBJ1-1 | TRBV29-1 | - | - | TGCAGCACCAACACAGGGGAAGCTTTCTTT | CSTNTGEAFF
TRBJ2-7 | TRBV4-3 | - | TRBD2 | TGCGCCAGCAGCCAAGTGGCTAGCGGTAAACCCTACGAGCAGTACTTC | CASSQVASGKPYEQYF
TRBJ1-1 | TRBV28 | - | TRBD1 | TGTGCCAGCAGTCCCCTACAGGGGTGGACTGAAGCTTTCTTT | CASSPLQGWTEAFF
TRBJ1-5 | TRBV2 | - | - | TGTGCCAGCAGAGGGGAAGCGAATCAGCCCCAGCATTTT | CASRGEANQPQHF
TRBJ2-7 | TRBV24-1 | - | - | TGTGCCACCAGTGATTTTGGGGAGGACGAGCAGTACTTC | CATSDFGEDEQYF
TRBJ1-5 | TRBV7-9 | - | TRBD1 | TGTGCCAGCAGCGATGCTTTCGGGACAGGTTCATCGCCCCAGCATTTT | CASSDAFGTGSSPQHF
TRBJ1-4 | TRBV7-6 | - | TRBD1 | TGTGCCAGCAGCCGACCGGGACAGAAAAAACTGTTTTTT | CASSRPGQKKLFF
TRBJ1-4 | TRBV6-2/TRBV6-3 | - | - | TGTGCCAGCAGTTACTCTACCCGGGGGATTGCAACTAATGAAAAACTGTTTTTT | CASSYSTRGIATNEKLFF
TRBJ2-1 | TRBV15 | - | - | TGTGCCACCAGCAGAGAGGCAGTACGCAATGAGCAGTTCTTC | CATSREAVRNEQFF
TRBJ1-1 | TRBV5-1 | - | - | TGCGCCAGCAGCTTGGAGCGGAGAAACACTGAAGCTTTCTTT | CASSLERRNTEAFF
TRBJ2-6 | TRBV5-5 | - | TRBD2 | TGTGCCAGCAGTTCACTAGCGGGAGGGCCTGGGGCCAACGTCCTGACTTTC | CASSSLAGGPGANVLTF
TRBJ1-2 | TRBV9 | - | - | TGTGCCAGCAGCGTAGTCCCGGGGGGGAACTATGGCTACACCTTC | CASSVVPGGNYGYTF
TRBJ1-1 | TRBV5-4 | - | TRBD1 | TGTGCCAGCAGCCCGGACTCAGGGGGTATTTTCACCACTGAAGCTTTCTTT | CASSPDSGGIFTTEAFF
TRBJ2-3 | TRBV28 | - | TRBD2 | TGTGCCAGCAGTTTATGGCAGACTAGCGGTGATACAGATACGCAGTATTTT | CASSLWQTSGDTDTQYF
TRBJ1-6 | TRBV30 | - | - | TGTGCCTGGAGTGACGGGAGCTCCTATAATTCACCCCTCCACTTT | CAWSDGSSYNSPLHF
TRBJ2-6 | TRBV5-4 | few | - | TGTGCCAGCAGCTCACAGGGCCGCCCCTCTGGGGCCAACGTCCTGACTTTC | CASSSQGRPSGANVLTF
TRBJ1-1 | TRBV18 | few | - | TGTGCCAGCTCCCCCTATGGGGCCATGAACACTGAAGCTTTCTTT | CASSPYGAMNTEAFF
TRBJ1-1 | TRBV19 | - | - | TGTGCCAGTAGTATACCCCAACAGGGAAAATTGAGTGAAGCTTTCTTT | CASSIPQQGKLSEAFF
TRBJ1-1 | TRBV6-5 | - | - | TGTGCCAGCAGCCGGAGCTCCACTGAAGCTTTCTTT | CASSRSSTEAFF
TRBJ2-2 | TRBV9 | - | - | TGTGCCAGCAGCGTAGAATCGATACACCTCGGGGAGCTGTTTTTT | CASSVESIHLGELFF
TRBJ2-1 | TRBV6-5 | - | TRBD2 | TGTGCCAGCAGTTACTCCGGGACTAGCGAGCATGAGCAGTTCTTC | CASSYSGTSEHEQFF
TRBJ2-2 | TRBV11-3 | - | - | TGTGCCAGCAGCTTACGCGGAACGAACACCGGGGAGCTGTTTTTT | CASSLRGTNTGELFF
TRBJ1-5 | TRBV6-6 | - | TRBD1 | TGTGCCAGCAGTCCGCCCGGGACAGGGCCGGGGAATCAGCCCCAGCATTTT | CASSPPGTGPGNQPQHF
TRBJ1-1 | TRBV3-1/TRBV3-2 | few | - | TGTGCCAGCAGCCCACCTCCTCTGGGGGCGGTGGGCACTGAAGCTTTCTTT | CASSPPPLGAVGTEAFF